These 2 T cell receptor beta chains were sequenced from one sample in a study of shared clonotypes between healthy human individuals. Naivety among CD8 cells was defined by CD45RO negativity and positive CCR7 selection, thereby excluding terminally differentiated effector memory CD45RA+ cells. Data came from immunoSEQ multiplex PCR; TCRdb stores just in-frame clones and leaves some out. The table shows about 2 million clones, with approximately 95% occurring only once. Sequences were obtained from naive CD8+ T cells sorted from blood. The receptor source for this set is a man younger than 35 in good health.

This chain uses TRBV27 with TRBJ2-7; D not certain. Germline CDR1 is MNHEY and CDR2 is SMNVEV (reference sequence). V lost 0 bases and J 4 bases, leaving 16 bases between the germline ends. The CDR3 contains 16 residues. DNA of the CDR3: TGTGCCAGCAGTTTATCGACCCCCCAGGTAGGGTACGAGCAGTACTTC. Translated, it gives CASSLSTPQVGYEQYF.

The J gene is TRBJ1-4, the V gene TRBV27; D is perhaps TRBD1 (6 bases). Germline V gives CDR1 MNHEY, CDR2 SMNVEV (reference sequence). The CDR3 runs to 17 residues. V was pared by 4 bases and J by 8 bases, with 23 bases between. The CDR3 region has the DNA TGTGCCAGCAGTTCTGCTCGCGTACAGGGAGTGCAAGAAAAACTGTTTTTT. This sequence encodes CASSSARVQGVQEKLFF.